This T cell receptor (beta chain) was sequenced for a study of blood T cell repertoires in COVID-19. V lost 5 bases, J lost 6 bases, and 9 bases stayed unmatched. The CDR3 covers 14 residues. Germline CDR1 and CDR2: LNHNV and YYDKDF (reference sequence). In the authors' workflow: Researchers report that nucleated cell counts were estimated from reference gene primer amplification. The method was immunoSEQ multiplex PCR; TCRdb's version includes in-frame clones alone and lacks a portion of them. V and J calls and clone size come straight from that table; D and trimming were deduced from the DNA. The table includes about 260,000 clones, more than 80% detected once.

The material sequenced was PBMCs or T cells enriched from blood (not recorded which). The TCR was taken from a woman under 30 who had recovered from COVID-19. The chain uses TRBV15 and TRBJ1-1; 7 bases fit TRBD1. As DNA, the CDR3 is TGTGCCACCAGCGCTCGACAGGGTGGGGCTGAAGCTTTCTTT. Translation gives CATSARQGGAEAFF.